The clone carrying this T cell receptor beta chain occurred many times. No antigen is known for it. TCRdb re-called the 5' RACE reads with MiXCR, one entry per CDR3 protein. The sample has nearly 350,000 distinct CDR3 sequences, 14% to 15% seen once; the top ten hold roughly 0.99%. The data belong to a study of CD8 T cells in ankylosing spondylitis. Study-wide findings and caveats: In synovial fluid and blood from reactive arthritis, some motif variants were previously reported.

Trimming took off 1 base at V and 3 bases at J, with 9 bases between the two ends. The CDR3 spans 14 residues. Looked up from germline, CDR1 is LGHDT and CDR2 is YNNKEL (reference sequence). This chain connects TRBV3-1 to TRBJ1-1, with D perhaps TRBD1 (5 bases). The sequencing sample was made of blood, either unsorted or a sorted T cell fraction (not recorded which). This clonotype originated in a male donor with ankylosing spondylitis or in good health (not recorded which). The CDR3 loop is CASSQAQGDTEAFF. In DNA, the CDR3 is TGTGCCAGCAGCCAAGCCCAGGGTGACACTGAAGCTTTCTTT.